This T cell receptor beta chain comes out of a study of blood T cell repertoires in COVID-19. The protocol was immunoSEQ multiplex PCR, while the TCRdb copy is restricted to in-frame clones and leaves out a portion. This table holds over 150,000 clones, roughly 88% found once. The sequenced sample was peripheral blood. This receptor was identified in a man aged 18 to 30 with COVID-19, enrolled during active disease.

The CDR3 DNA reads as TGTGCCAGCAGCGGCGAGGGGGCAATAGGAGCTTTCTTT. Protein product: CASSGEGAIGAFF. The chain has TRBV2 and TRBJ1-1; 7 bases match TRBD1. The CDR3 consists of 13 residues. Unmatched junction bases numbered 11, after V lost 6 bases and J lost 10 bases. Germline CDR1 reads SNHLY; CDR2 reads FYNNEI.